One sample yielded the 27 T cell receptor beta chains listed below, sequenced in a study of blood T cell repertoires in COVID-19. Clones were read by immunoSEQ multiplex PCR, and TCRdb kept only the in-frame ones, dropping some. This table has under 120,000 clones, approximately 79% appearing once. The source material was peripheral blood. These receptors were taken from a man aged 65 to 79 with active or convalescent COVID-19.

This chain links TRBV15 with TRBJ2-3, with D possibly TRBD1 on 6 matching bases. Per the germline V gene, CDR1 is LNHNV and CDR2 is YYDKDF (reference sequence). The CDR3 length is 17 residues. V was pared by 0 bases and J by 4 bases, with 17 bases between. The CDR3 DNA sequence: TGTGCCACCAGCAGAGATGATGGGGGCCAGGACGCAGATACGCAGTATTTT. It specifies CATSRDDGGQDADTQYF.

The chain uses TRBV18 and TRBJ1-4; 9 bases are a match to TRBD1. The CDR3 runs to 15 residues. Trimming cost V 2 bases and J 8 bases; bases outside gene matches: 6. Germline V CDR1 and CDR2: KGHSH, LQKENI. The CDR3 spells CASSPTGTGMEKLFF. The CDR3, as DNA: TGTGCCAGCTCACCAACCGGGACAGGGATGGAAAAACTGTTTTTT.

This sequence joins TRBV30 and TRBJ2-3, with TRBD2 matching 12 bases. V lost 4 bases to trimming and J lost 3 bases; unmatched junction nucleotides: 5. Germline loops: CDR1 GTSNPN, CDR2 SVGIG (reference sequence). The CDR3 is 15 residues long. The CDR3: CAWNSGTSGTDTQYF. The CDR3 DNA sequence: TGTGCCTGGAACTCCGGGACTAGCGGGACAGATACGCAGTATTTT.

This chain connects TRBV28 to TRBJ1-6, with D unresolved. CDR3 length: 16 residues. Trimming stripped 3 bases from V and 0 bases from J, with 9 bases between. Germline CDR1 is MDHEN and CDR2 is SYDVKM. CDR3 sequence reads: CASSFVGSSYNSPLHF. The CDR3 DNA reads TGTGCCAGCAGTTTTGTGGGGAGCTCCTATAATTCACCCCTCCACTTT.

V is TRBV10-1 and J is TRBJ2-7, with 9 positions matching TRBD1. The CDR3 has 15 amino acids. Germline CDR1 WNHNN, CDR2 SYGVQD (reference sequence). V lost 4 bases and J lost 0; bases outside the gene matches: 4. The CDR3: CASSGDRVSSYEQYF. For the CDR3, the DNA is TGCGCCAGCAGTGGGGACAGGGTGAGCTCCTACGAGCAGTACTTC.

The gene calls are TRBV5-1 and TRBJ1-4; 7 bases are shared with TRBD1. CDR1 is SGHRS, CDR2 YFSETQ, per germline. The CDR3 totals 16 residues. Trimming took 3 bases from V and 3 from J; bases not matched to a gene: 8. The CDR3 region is CASSSGTAWANEKLFF. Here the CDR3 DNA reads TGCGCCAGCAGCTCCGGGACAGCATGGGCTAATGAAAAACTGTTTTTT.

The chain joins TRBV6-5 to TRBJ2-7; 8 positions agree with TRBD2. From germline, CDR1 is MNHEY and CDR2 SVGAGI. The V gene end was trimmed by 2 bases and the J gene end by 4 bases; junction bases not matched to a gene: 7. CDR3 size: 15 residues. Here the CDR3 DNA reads TGTGCCAGCAGTTACCGGATCGCGGGAGGTTACGAGCAGTACTTC. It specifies CASSYRIAGGYEQYF.

The CDR3 nucleotides are TGTGCCAGCAGCCGCGGGACAGGGGCCTACGAGCAGTACTTC. As protein: CASSRGTGAYEQYF. The chain recombines TRBV3-1 (or the pseudogene TRBV3-2) with TRBJ2-7, with TRBD1 identical over 10 bases. The J segment lost 2 bases and the V segment lost 4 bases, leaving 2 bases of the junction unmatched. Germline lookup yields CDR1 LGHDT and CDR2 YNNKEL (reference sequence). The CDR3 spans 14 residues.

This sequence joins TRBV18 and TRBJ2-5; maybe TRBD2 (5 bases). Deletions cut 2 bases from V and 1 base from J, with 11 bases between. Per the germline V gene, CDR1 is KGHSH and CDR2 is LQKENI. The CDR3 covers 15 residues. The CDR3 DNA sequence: TGTGCCAGCTCACCAGGCGGGTTCCTCCAAGAGACCCAGTACTTC. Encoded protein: CASSPGGFLQETQYF.

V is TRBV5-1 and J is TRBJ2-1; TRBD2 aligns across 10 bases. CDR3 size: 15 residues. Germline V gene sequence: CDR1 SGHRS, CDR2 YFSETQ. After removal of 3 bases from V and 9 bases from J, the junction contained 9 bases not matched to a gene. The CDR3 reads CASSYSGGNIGEQFF. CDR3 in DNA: TGCGCCAGCAGCTATAGCGGGGGGAACATAGGTGAGCAGTTCTTC. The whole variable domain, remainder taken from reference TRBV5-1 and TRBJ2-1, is KAGVTQTPRYLIKTRGQQVTLSCSPISGHRSVSWYQQTPGQGLQFLFEYFSETQRNKGNFPGRFSGRQFSNSRSEMNVSTLELGDSALYLCASSYSGGNIGEQFFGPGTRLTVL.

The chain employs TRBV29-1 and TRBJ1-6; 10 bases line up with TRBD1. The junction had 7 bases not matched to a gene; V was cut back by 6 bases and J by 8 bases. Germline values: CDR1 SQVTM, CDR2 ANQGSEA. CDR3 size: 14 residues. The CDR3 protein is CSVSSGTGDSPLHF. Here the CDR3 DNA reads TGCAGCGTGAGCTCCGGGACAGGGGATTCACCCCTCCACTTT.

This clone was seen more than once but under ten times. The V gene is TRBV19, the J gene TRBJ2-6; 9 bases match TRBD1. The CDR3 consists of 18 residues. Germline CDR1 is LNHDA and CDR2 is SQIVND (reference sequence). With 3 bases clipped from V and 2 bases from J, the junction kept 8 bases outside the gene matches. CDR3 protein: CASSILTGGLTGANVLTF. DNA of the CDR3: TGTGCCAGTAGTATTCTTACAGGGGGCCTTACTGGGGCCAACGTCCTGACTTTC.

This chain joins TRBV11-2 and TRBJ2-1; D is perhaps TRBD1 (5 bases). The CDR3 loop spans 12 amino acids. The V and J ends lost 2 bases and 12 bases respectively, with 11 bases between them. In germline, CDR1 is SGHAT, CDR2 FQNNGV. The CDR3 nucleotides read TGTGCCAGCAGCTTACAGGGTATCGCGCAGTTCTTC. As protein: CASSLQGIAQFF.

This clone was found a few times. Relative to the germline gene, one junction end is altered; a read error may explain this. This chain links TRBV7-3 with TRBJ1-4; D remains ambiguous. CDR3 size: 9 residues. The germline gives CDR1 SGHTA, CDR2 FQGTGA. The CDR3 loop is CASSYWAAF. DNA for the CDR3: TGTGCCAGCAGCTACTGGGCCGCTTTT.

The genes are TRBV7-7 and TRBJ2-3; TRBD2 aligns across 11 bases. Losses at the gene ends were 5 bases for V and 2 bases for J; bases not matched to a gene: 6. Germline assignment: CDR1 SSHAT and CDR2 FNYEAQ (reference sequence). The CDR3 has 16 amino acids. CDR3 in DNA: TGTGCCAGCAGCCCCATAGCGGGAGGGCTCACAGATACGCAGTATTTT. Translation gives CASSPIAGGLTDTQYF.

CDR3 in amino acids: CASSVGLARSTNYGYTF. The CDR3 coding sequence is TGTGCCAGCAGCGTTGGTTTGGCACGTAGCACTAACTATGGCTACACCTTC. J is TRBJ1-2 and V is TRBV9, with D uncertain. This CDR3 has 17 amino acids. V was trimmed by 2 bases and J by 0 bases, leaving 17 bases between them. CDR1 is SGDLS, CDR2 YYNGEE, per germline.

DNA for the CDR3: TGTGCCACCAGCAGACCAAGCGGGGTGAACAATGAGCAGTTCTTC. This encodes CATSRPSGVNNEQFF. The chain combines TRBV15 with TRBJ2-1, with 7 bases identical to TRBD2. Unmatched junction bases numbered 6, after V lost 2 bases and J lost 5 bases. Germline CDR1 LNHNV, CDR2 YYDKDF (reference sequence). The CDR3 spans 15 residues. Looking up the rest from reference TRBV15 and TRBJ2-1 gives the full variable domain: DAMVIQNPRYQVTQFGKPVTLSCSQTLNHNVMYWYQQKSSQAPKLLFHYYDKDFNNEADTPDNFQSRRPNTSFCFLDIRSPGLGDTAMYLCATSRPSGVNNEQFFGPGTRLTVL.

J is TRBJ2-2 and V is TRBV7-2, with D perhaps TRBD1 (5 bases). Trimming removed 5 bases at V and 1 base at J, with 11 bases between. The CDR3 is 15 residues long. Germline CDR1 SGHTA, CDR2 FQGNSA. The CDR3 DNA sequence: TGTGCCAGCAGCCAGGGTGGAGTGAACACCGGGGAGCTGTTTTTT. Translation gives CASSQGGVNTGELFF.

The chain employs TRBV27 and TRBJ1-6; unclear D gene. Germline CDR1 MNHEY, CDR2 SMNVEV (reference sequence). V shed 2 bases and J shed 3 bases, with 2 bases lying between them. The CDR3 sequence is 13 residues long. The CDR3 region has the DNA TGTGCCAGCAGTTTACACTATAATTCACCCCTCCACTTT. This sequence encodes CASSLHYNSPLHF.

The CDR3 coding sequence is TGCAGCGCAGGACAGGGTTCAGCTAACTATGGCTACACCTTC. Translating it yields CSAGQGSANYGYTF. The gene calls are TRBV29-1 and TRBJ1-2, with TRBD1 matching over 8 bases. V lost 7 bases and J lost 0; bases outside the gene matches: 7. Germline CDR1 and CDR2: SQVTM and ANQGSEA. The CDR3 has 14 amino acids.

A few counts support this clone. The CDR3 DNA is TGTGCCAGCAGTTGGACAGGGCAGGCGGACACTGAAGCTTTCTTT. Amino acid sequence: CASSWTGQADTEAFF. The gene calls are TRBV2 and TRBJ1-1; 8 nucleotides align to TRBD1. Trimming took 5 bases from V and 3 from J; bases not matched to a gene: 8. The CDR3 loop spans 15 amino acids. CDR1 is SNHLY and CDR2 is FYNNEI in the germline V gene.

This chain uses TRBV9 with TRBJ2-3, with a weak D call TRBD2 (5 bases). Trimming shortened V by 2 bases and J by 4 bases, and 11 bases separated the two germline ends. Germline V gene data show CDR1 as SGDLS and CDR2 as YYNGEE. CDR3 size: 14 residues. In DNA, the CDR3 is TGTGCCAGCAGCGTTCAGCTAGCTGCAGATACGCAGTATTTT. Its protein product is CASSVQLAADTQYF.

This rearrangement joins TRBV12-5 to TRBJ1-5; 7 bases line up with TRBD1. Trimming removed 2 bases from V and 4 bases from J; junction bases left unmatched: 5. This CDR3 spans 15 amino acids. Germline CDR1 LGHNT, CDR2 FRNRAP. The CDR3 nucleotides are TGTGCTAGTGGTTTGCGGGCAGGGGGGAATCAGCCCCAGCATTTT. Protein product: CASGLRAGGNQPQHF.

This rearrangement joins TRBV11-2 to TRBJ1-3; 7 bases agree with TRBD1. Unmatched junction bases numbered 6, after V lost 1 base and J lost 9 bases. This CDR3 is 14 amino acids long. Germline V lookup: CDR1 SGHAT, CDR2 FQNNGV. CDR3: CASSLGQGGGTIYF. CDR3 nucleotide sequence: TGTGCCAGCAGCTTAGGACAGGGTGGAGGCACCATATATTTT.

The CDR3 sequence is CASSRRNTGELFF. The CDR3 region has the DNA TGTGCCAGCAGCCGGAGGAACACCGGGGAGCTGTTTTTT. This rearrangement joins TRBV12-3 or TRBV12-4 to TRBJ2-2; D not resolved. The ends were cut back, 6 bases at V and 1 base at J, with 6 bases in the middle. The CDR3 consists of 13 residues.

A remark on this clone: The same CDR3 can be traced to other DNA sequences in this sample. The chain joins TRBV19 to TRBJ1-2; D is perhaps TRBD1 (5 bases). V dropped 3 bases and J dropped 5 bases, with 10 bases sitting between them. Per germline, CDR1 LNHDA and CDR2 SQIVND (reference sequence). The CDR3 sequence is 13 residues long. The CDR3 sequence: CASSIGGVYGYTF. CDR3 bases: TGTGCCAGTAGTATTGGGGGGGTATATGGCTACACCTTC.

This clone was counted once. CDR3 amino acids: CASSPPTSGRNTQYF. The CDR3 nucleotides read TGTGCCAGCTCACCACCCACTAGCGGGAGGAATACGCAGTATTTT. V and J are TRBV18 and TRBJ2-3; 12 bases are a match to TRBD2. The germline gives CDR1 KGHSH, CDR2 LQKENI. This CDR3 has 15 residues. Trimming removed 0 bases from V and 7 bases from J; junction bases left unmatched: 2.